These 17 T cell receptor beta chains came from one sample sequenced in a study of Graves' ophthalmopathy and Graves' hyperthyroidism (dated 2018 in TCRdb). Sequencing instrument: Illumina HiSeq 2000. For repertoire sequencing, the TCR beta CDR3 regions were amplified from RNA transcripts. HTBI primers and the Qiagen OneStep RT-PCR kit were used in a first-round RT-PCR, which was followed by a second-round multiplex PCR, size selection and purification. TCRdb reran the public reads through fastp at Q25 and MiXCR, keeping productive beta chains. For every CDR3 protein sequence, its rows merge into one entry that carries the most common genes and DNA. The sample records around 600,000 distinct CDR3 sequences, about two fifths of which are singletons. Around 3% of the sample is taken by the ten largest. Sequencing used peripheral blood. The receptors stem from an adult man with Graves' ophthalmopathy.

This clonotype was recorded many times. V usage is TRBV7-9 and J usage is TRBJ1-5; no firm D call. Looked up from germline, CDR1 is SEHNR and CDR2 is FQNEAQ (reference sequence). Deletions cut 3 bases from V and 9 bases from J, with 9 bases between. This CDR3 contains 12 residues. CDR3 coding DNA: TGTGCCAGCAGCTTCGGGCCGAGGCCCCAGCATTTT. Its protein product is CASSFGPRPQHF.

The chain uses TRBV29-1 and TRBJ1-2, with TRBD1 as a possible D gene (5 bases). Trimming shortened V by 0 bases and J by 0 bases, and 11 bases separated the two germline ends. The germline V gene encodes CDR1 SQVTM and CDR2 ANQGSEA. The CDR3 covers 15 residues. The CDR3: CSVEDKRGANYGYTF. The CDR3, as DNA: TGCAGCGTTGAAGATAAAAGAGGGGCTAACTATGGCTACACCTTC.

The V call is TRBV29-1, the J call TRBJ2-1; 16 nucleotides align to TRBD2. The V and J ends lost 5 bases and 6 bases, in that order; junction bases with no gene match: 7. The CDR3 is 16 residues long. Germline CDR1 reads SQVTM; CDR2 reads ANQGSEA. CDR3 protein: CSVPPGTSGRGNEQFF. The CDR3 coding sequence is TGCAGCGTTCCTCCTGGGACTAGCGGGAGGGGCAATGAGCAGTTCTTC.

This clonotype occurred many times. This chain links TRBV2 with TRBJ1-6, with TRBD1 as a possible D gene (5 bases). Germline CDR1 is SNHLY and CDR2 is FYNNEI. This CDR3 region has 15 residues. V was clipped by 3 bases and J by 7 bases, with 13 bases between them. Here the CDR3 DNA reads TGTGCCAGCAGTGAGGGGACTCCTACGAATTCACCCCTCCACTTT. This sequence encodes CASSEGTPTNSPLHF. The whole variable domain, filled in from reference TRBV2 and TRBJ1-6, reads EPEVTQTPSHQVTQMGQEVILRCVPISNHLYFYWYRQILGQKVEFLVSFYNNEISEKSEIFDDQFSVERPDGSNFTLKIRSTKLEDSAMYFCASSEGTPTNSPLHFGNGTRLTVT.

For this clonotype: Relative to the germline gene, one junction end is altered; a read error may explain this. The J gene is TRBJ2-7, the V gene TRBV4-1; D may be TRBD2 (6 bases). Germline CDR1 and CDR2: MGHRA and YSYEKL. CDR3 size: 15 residues. CDR3 bases: TGTGCCAGCAGCCTAGGGACTGAGCGATCCTACGAGCAGTACTTC. It translates to CASSLGTERSYEQYF.

The chain combines TRBV15 with TRBJ1-4; TRBD1 matches at 7 bases. CDR3 length: 13 amino acids. Germline V lookup: CDR1 LNHNV, CDR2 YYDKDF (reference sequence). The V gene end was trimmed by 2 bases and the J gene end by 8 bases; junction bases not matched to a gene: 2. The CDR3: CATSRYRGEKLFF. CDR3 coding DNA: TGTGCCACCAGCAGATACAGGGGAGAAAAACTGTTTTTT.

Comment on this clonotype: The junction does not match germline at one end; this may be a read error. The chain uses TRBV9 and TRBJ2-7; TRBD2 aligns across 11 bases. The J call is in doubt because the DNA end fits TRBJ2-1 better. CDR3 length: 13 residues. CDR1 is SGDLS and CDR2 is YYNGEE in the germline V gene. The CDR3 DNA follows: TGTGCCAACAGCGCCAGACTAGCGGGAGAGCAGTTCTTC. As protein: CANSARLAGEQFF.

The table lists this clonotype with a few counts. The chain joins TRBV7-9 to TRBJ1-2, with D possibly TRBD1 on 5 matching bases. From germline, CDR1 is SEHNR and CDR2 FQNEAQ (reference sequence). The V end lost 11 bases, the J end lost 4 bases, and 23 bases lay between the germline ends. The CDR3 is 15 amino acids. The CDR3: CAWSLGTEAPYGYTF. The CDR3 bases are TGTGCCTGGAGTCTTGGGACCGAAGCTCCCTATGGCTACACCTTC. The variable domain in full, with the rest retrieved from reference TRBV7-9 and TRBJ1-2, is DTGVSQNPRHKITKRGQNVTFRCDPISEHNRLYWYRQTLGQGPEFLTYFQNEAQLEKSRLLSDRFSAERPKGSFSTLEIQRTEQGDSAMYLCAWSLGTEAPYGYTFGSGTRLTVV.

This clonotype was counted ten times or more. This rearrangement joins TRBV7-2 to TRBJ1-1; D might be TRBD1 (5 bases). Germline-derived CDR1 and CDR2 are SGHTA and FQGNSA. CDR3 size: 15 residues. V was pared by 5 bases and J by 5 bases, with 18 bases between. CDR3 sequence reads: CASSQASRGDTEAFF. The CDR3 nucleotides read TGTGCCAGCAGCCAAGCGTCGAGGGGTGATACTGAAGCTTTCTTT.

In this sample, this clonotype turned up a few times. The V call is TRBV12-5, the J call TRBJ2-7, with TRBD2 identical over 7 bases. V trimming: 3 bases; J trimming: 2 bases; junction bases outside the gene matches: 7. Germline V gene data show CDR1 as LGHNT and CDR2 as FRNRAP. This CDR3 contains 15 residues. The CDR3 reads CASGLNVGRTYEQYF. As DNA, the CDR3 is TGTGCTAGTGGTTTAAACGTCGGGAGGACCTACGAGCAGTACTTC.

Note on this clonotype: This sequence may be a read error, since a much larger clone differs from it by one base. The CDR3 does not close with the conserved phenylalanine or tryptophan, likely indicating a read error. The rearrangement joins TRBV7-6 to TRBJ2-5, with TRBD1 matching over 8 bases. CDR3 size: 15 residues. Per the germline V gene, CDR1 is SGHVS and CDR2 is FNYEAQ. The J segment lost 5 bases and the V segment lost 2 bases, leaving 7 bases of the junction unmatched. CDR3: CASSLTGGTGETQYL. CDR3 bases: TGTGCCAGCAGCTTAACAGGGGGGACGGGGGAGACCCAGTACCTC.

This clonotype came up many times. The chain has TRBV25-1 and TRBJ2-7; TRBD1 aligns across 8 bases. The CDR3 loop spans 13 amino acids. Germline CDR1 reads MGHDK; CDR2 reads SYGVNS. The V and J ends lost 6 bases and 6 bases, in that order; junction bases with no gene match: 7. CDR3 region: CASSLTGAGEQYF. The CDR3 bases are TGTGCCAGCAGCCTGACAGGGGCAGGCGAGCAGTACTTC.

The V call is TRBV7-2, the J call TRBJ2-7, with D tentatively TRBD2 (6 bases). CDR3 length equals 15 residues. The ends were cut back, 6 bases at V and 2 bases at J, with 17 bases in the middle. The V gene's germline CDR1 is SGHTA and CDR2 FQGNSA. CDR3 sequence: CASSYMGGTPYEQYF. CDR3 bases: TGTGCCAGCAGTTACATGGGGGGAACCCCCTACGAGCAGTACTTC.

On this clonotype itself: A much larger clone is a single base away; this may be a read error. This chain uses TRBV7-7 with TRBJ2-5; D call uncertain. The V gene's germline CDR1 is SSHAT and CDR2 FNYEAQ (reference sequence). The CDR3 has 13 amino acids. CDR3 DNA sequence: TGTGCTAGCAGCTCCGTACAAATGGGGACCCAGTACTTC. Its translation: CASSSVQMGTQYF.

About this clonotype: Its ends do not fully match the called genes, so a read error is possible. The chain has TRBV10-2 and TRBJ1-5, with TRBD1 as a possible D gene (5 bases). Looked up from germline, CDR1 is WSHSY and CDR2 is SAAADI. The CDR3 sequence is 16 residues long. CDR3 DNA: TGTGCCAGCTCACCACCCGGCAGGGATAGCAATCAGCCCCAGCATTTT. This translates into CASSPPGRDSNQPQHF.

The rearrangement uses TRBV10-3 and TRBJ1-5; 9 bases map to TRBD1. V lost 6 bases and J lost 2; bases outside the gene matches: 8. CDR3 size: 16 residues. Germline V gene data show CDR1 as ENHRY and CDR2 as SYGVKD. The CDR3: CAISTGQGRGNQPQHF. CDR3 nucleotide sequence: TGTGCCATCAGCACTGGACAGGGGCGCGGCAATCAGCCCCAGCATTTT.

With respect to this clonotype: A read error may explain this, as a much larger clone is one base away. This rearrangement joins TRBV3-1 to TRBJ2-5, with D possibly being TRBD1 or TRBD2 (5 bases each). There are 16 residues in the CDR3. Germline V gives CDR1 LGHDT, CDR2 YNNKEL (reference sequence). Here the CDR3 DNA reads TGTGCCAGCAGCCAAGCTCGGGACGGGAACCAAGGGACCCAGTACTTC. It is translated as CASSQARDGNQGTQYF.